This T cell receptor (beta chain) appears in the sequencing data of a study of cytomegalovirus exposure and HLA in healthy donors. Regarding this clone: Its cognate antigen is unknown.

Whole-study findings and limits: Highest at DRB1 and lowest at HLA-C, TCR association rates differed among HLA loci in a later analysis. Across donors, presence/absence analyses took sequencing depth to be roughly uniform. For most subjects, TCR beta sequences were reported to predict HLA-A and HLA-B alleles with accuracy. Rare sequences made up most TCRs, while some public TCRs were found in many donors.

In the PCR, 60 Vbeta and 13 Jbeta primers were used. Sequencing used immunoSEQ multiplex PCR; TCRdb keeps in-frame clones, though not all of them. Of about 110,000 clones in the sample, 74% are singletons; the top ten hold roughly 2.5%. Source material: PBMCs. This sequence was found in a man aged 45-60 years in good health and CMV-seropositive.

The CDR3 here is CASSMWGGGRGNIQYF. The DNA for the CDR3 is TGTGCCAGTAGTATGTGGGGCGGGGGACGAGGAAACATTCAGTACTTC. This chain joins TRBV19 and TRBJ2-4, with 7 bases lining up with TRBD2. Trimming at V came to 3 bases and at J to 6 bases, leaving 11 bases not matched to a gene. This CDR3 region has 16 residues. The germline V gene encodes CDR1 LNHDA and CDR2 SQIVND (reference sequence). Full variable domain (remainder filled in from reference TRBV19 and TRBJ2-4): DGGITQSPKYLFRKEGQNVTLSCEQNLNHDAMYWYRQDPGQGLRLIYYSQIVNDFQKGDIAEGYSVSREKKESFPLTVTSAQKNPTAFYLCASSMWGGGRGNIQYFGAGTRLSVL.